A single T cell receptor beta chain is shown here with its context. The antigen remains undetermined. Method: immunoSEQ multiplex PCR; TCRdb's copy keeps in-frame clones and lacks some. This table has 100,000 to 120,000 clones, 90% to 96% appearing once. This entry belongs to a study of cytomegalovirus exposure and HLA in healthy donors. Findings of the study overall: Researchers counted some 150 TCR beta chains as cytomegalovirus-associated.

The receptor comes from a young woman in good health and CMV-seronegative. Source material: PBMCs.

The CDR3 DNA reads as TGTGCCAGCAGTTACTCGAGACAGGGGGGGTCCTATGGCTACACCTTC. This encodes CASSYSRQGGSYGYTF. V and J are TRBV6-6 and TRBJ1-2; 9 nucleotides agree with TRBD1. Germline V gene lookup returns CDR1 MNHNY and CDR2 SVGAGI (reference sequence). Trimming took 0 bases from V and 4 from J; bases not matched to a gene: 6. This CDR3 comprises 16 residues.